The 20 T cell receptor beta chains below were found in one sample sequenced in a study of blood T cell repertoires in COVID-19. TCRdb's table, derived via immunoSEQ multiplex PCR, lists solely in-frame clones and lacks some. The table lists about 250,000 clones, roughly 80% of them singletons, with roughly 9.8% in the top ten. Source material: peripheral blood. The receptors originated from a man aged 80 or over with acute or convalescent COVID-19.

The count of this clone is one. The rearrangement links TRBV6-1 to TRBJ2-7, with D possibly being TRBD2 (7 bases). V dropped 4 bases and J dropped 3 bases, with 19 bases sitting between them. Germline CDR1 reads MNHNS; CDR2 reads SASEGT. The CDR3 spans 16 residues. The CDR3 sequence: CASSVGGALPGYEQYF. In DNA, the CDR3 is TGTGCCAGCAGTGTAGGGGGGGCGCTTCCAGGCTACGAGCAGTACTTC.

This clone was observed a handful of times. The gene calls are TRBV7-9 and TRBJ2-7, with 7 bases fitting TRBD1. Germline loops: CDR1 SEHNR, CDR2 FQNEAQ (reference sequence). The CDR3 contains 15 residues. V lost 5 bases and J lost 3; bases outside the gene matches: 10. CDR3 protein: CASSGGVGQHYEQYF. The CDR3 DNA follows: TGTGCCAGCAGCGGAGGAGTGGGACAGCACTACGAGCAGTACTTC. Supplemented by reference TRBV7-9 and TRBJ2-7, the full variable domain reads DTGVSQNPRHKITKRGQNVTFRCDPISEHNRLYWYRQTLGQGPEFLTYFQNEAQLEKSRLLSDRFSAERPKGSFSTLEIQRTEQGDSAMYLCASSGGVGQHYEQYFGPGTRLTVT.

This clone was seen once. This chain joins TRBV24-1 and TRBJ2-5, with D maybe TRBD2 (6 bases). The CDR3 runs 15 residues. Per germline, CDR1 KGHDR and CDR2 SFDVKD. Trimming pared 3 bases from V and 0 bases from J, leaving 10 bases between. CDR3 nucleotides: TGTGCCACCAGTGATGGGGGGACGTACCAAGAGACCCAGTACTTC. It yields the protein CATSDGGTYQETQYF.

The V gene is TRBV2, the J gene TRBJ2-2, with unresolved D. Germline CDR1 reads SNHLY; CDR2 reads FYNNEI. The ends were cut back, 3 bases at V and 4 bases at J, with 9 bases in the middle. The CDR3 is 14 amino acids. The DNA of the CDR3 is TGTGCCAGCAGTGATGGGCTAAGCACCGGGGAGCTGTTTTTT. It is translated as CASSDGLSTGELFF.

The chain joins TRBV29-1 to TRBJ2-2; D uncertain. The germline gives CDR1 SQVTM, CDR2 ANQGSEA. V was cut by 4 bases and J by 2 bases, with 14 bases left in between. The CDR3 covers 15 residues. CDR3 protein: CSVGGSLFNTGELFF. The CDR3 DNA reads as TGCAGCGTTGGAGGATCGCTATTTAACACCGGGGAGCTGTTTTTT.

This chain uses TRBV5-4 with TRBJ1-4, with 9 bases fitting TRBD1. This CDR3 has 16 amino acids. V shed 0 bases, J shed 5 bases, and the junction held 5 bases outside the gene matches. Germline V gives CDR1 SGHNT, CDR2 YYREEE (reference sequence). CDR3 nucleotides: TGTGCCAGCAGCTTGGGGTCGGGGACAGGGAATGAAAAACTGTTTTTT. Translated: CASSLGSGTGNEKLFF.

There are a few counts of this clone. The CDR3 loop is CASSLGTTNTEAFF. CDR3 nucleotide sequence: TGCGCCAGCAGCTTGGGGACAACAAACACTGAAGCTTTCTTT. The chain carries TRBV5-1 and TRBJ1-1, with a possible D match to TRBD1 (5 bases). Trimming removed 0 bases from V and 2 bases from J, with 8 bases in between. CDR3 size: 14 residues. The germline V gene has CDR1 SGHRS and CDR2 YFSETQ. The full variable domain, with the rest looked up from reference TRBV5-1 and TRBJ1-1, is KAGVTQTPRYLIKTRGQQVTLSCSPISGHRSVSWYQQTPGQGLQFLFEYFSETQRNKGNFPGRFSGRQFSNSRSEMNVSTLELGDSALYLCASSLGTTNTEAFFGQGTRLTVV.

The table lists this clone with a few counts. The genes are TRBV19 and TRBJ1-6, with TRBD1 as a possible D gene (5 bases). Germline V gene data show CDR1 as LNHDA and CDR2 as SQIVND (reference sequence). The CDR3 sequence is 16 residues long. V dropped 4 bases and J dropped 8 bases, with 18 bases sitting between them. CDR3 sequence reads: CASSKGDLLGHSPLHF. CDR3 DNA: TGTGCCAGTAGTAAAGGGGACTTACTTGGACATTCACCCCTCCACTTT.

V and J are TRBV3-1 (or the pseudogene TRBV3-2) and TRBJ2-3; 9 nucleotides agree with TRBD2. CDR1 is LGHDT, CDR2 YNNKEL, per germline (reference sequence). There are 21 residues in the CDR3. V lost 7 bases to trimming and J lost 4 bases; unmatched junction nucleotides: 27. CDR3 loop: CASTPRSPRVVAGVVPDTQYF. As DNA, the CDR3 is TGTGCCAGCACCCCCCGCTCCCCGAGGGTGGTAGCGGGAGTTGTGCCAGATACGCAGTATTTT.

The rearrangement uses TRBV7-2 and TRBJ1-5, with 10 bases fitting TRBD1. The CDR3 spans 16 residues. Germline CDR1 and CDR2: SGHTA and FQGNSA. Trimming at V came to 5 bases and at J to 1 base, leaving 5 bases not matched to a gene. CDR3 amino acids: CASSPRQGASNQPQHF. Here the CDR3 DNA reads TGTGCCAGCAGCCCCCGACAGGGGGCCAGCAATCAGCCCCAGCATTTT.

The chain couples TRBV28 to TRBJ1-1, with D unresolved. Deletions cut 6 bases from V and 3 bases from J, with 8 bases between. CDR1 and CDR2 (germline): MDHEN, SYDVKM. The CDR3 loop spans 12 amino acids. The CDR3 bases are TGTGCCAGCAGGCGACTTCACACTGAAGCTTTCTTT. Residues: CASRRLHTEAFF.

This clone has a single count. CDR3 sequence reads: CATSDPGQGKAGYTF. The CDR3 DNA follows: TGTGCCACCAGTGATCCCGGACAGGGGAAGGCTGGCTACACCTTC. The chain employs TRBV24-1 and TRBJ1-2; TRBD1 matches 9 bases. CDR3 size: 15 residues. CDR1 and CDR2 from the germline V gene are KGHDR and SFDVKD. V gave up 3 bases and J gave up 7 bases; unmatched junction bases: 8.

This clone has just one count. CDR3 loop: CASSRTPSNTEAFF. The CDR3 DNA reads TGTGCCAGCTCACGGACACCCTCGAACACTGAAGCTTTCTTT. J is TRBJ1-1 and V is TRBV18; D is perhaps TRBD1 (5 bases). The CDR3 spans 14 residues. CDR1 is KGHSH, CDR2 LQKENI, per germline. V was pared by 4 bases and J by 1 base, with 10 bases between.

The chain combines TRBV3-1 (or the pseudogene TRBV3-2) with TRBJ2-1, with TRBD2 identical over 11 bases. The V gene end was trimmed by 1 base and the J gene end by 8 bases; junction bases not matched to a gene: 7. Germline V CDR1 and CDR2: LGHDT, YNNKEL (reference sequence). The length of the CDR3 is 16 residues. The CDR3 DNA sequence: TGTGCCAGCAGCCAAGTAACTAGCGGGAGATGGCATGAGCAGTTCTTC. It codes for CASSQVTSGRWHEQFF.

This clone appeared a single time. The chain has TRBV7-3 and TRBJ2-1, with TRBD2 matching over 7 bases. The CDR3 totals 15 residues. From germline, CDR1 is SGHTA and CDR2 FQGTGA. The J segment lost 9 bases and the V segment lost 7 bases, leaving 15 bases of the junction unmatched. This CDR3 is CASTPSGTNLGEQFF. The CDR3 DNA reads TGTGCCAGCACCCCGTCCGGGACTAACCTGGGTGAGCAGTTCTTC.

This clone was counted a few times. V usage is TRBV27 and J usage is TRBJ1-6, with D uncertain. Trimming took 5 bases from V and 4 from J, leaving 15 bases between them. From germline, CDR1 is MNHEY and CDR2 SMNVEV (reference sequence). The CDR3 loop spans 16 amino acids. The CDR3 here is CASSPQVASYNSPLHF. The CDR3 DNA reads TGTGCCAGCAGTCCCCAGGTGGCCTCGTATAATTCACCCCTCCACTTT.

The gene calls are TRBV3-1 (or the pseudogene TRBV3-2) and TRBJ2-3; D not certain. The V end was cut by 2 bases, the J end by 2 bases, with 11 bases between. The CDR3 is made up of 15 amino acids. The germline V gene encodes CDR1 LGHDT and CDR2 YNNKEL (reference sequence). The CDR3 loop is CASSQINRLTDTQYF. The CDR3 nucleotides read TGTGCCAGCAGCCAAATAAATAGACTCACAGATACGCAGTATTTT.

This clone was seen just once. This rearrangement joins TRBV10-3 to TRBJ1-2, with D possibly TRBD1 on 5 matching bases. The CDR3 is 17 amino acids. Germline assignment: CDR1 ENHRY and CDR2 SYGVKD. With 2 bases removed from V and 0 bases from J, the gap between germline ends came to 16 bases. The CDR3 loop reads CAISEHTQGLSNYGYTF. The DNA of the CDR3 is TGTGCCATCAGTGAGCACACGCAGGGCTTATCTAACTATGGCTACACCTTC.

In nucleotides, the CDR3 is TGTGCTAGTGGCCTTTCGGGGGCCAAAAACATTCAGTACTTC. Protein product: CASGLSGAKNIQYF. The gene calls are TRBV12-5 and TRBJ2-4, with a possible D match to TRBD2 (5 bases). V was trimmed by 6 bases and J by 1 base, leaving 10 bases between them. This CDR3 comprises 14 residues. Germline lookup yields CDR1 LGHNT and CDR2 FRNRAP.

The rearrangement uses TRBV24-1 and TRBJ1-4, with D possibly matching TRBD1 (6 bases). The CDR3 has 19 residues. Germline-derived CDR1 and CDR2 are KGHDR and SFDVKD. The germline V and J ends were trimmed by 4 bases and 4 bases, with 24 bases remaining between them. The CDR3 region is CATSEVTVEGETLNEKLFF. CDR3 nucleotide sequence: TGTGCCACCAGTGAAGTCACCGTCGAGGGGGAGACCCTTAATGAAAAACTGTTTTTT.